The next 11 T cell receptor beta chains were all read from a single sample in a study of T cells after somatic rescue of genetic block. Only in-frame clones appear in the TCRdb table, and some are missing; sequencing was by immunoSEQ multiplex PCR. This sample has roughly 92,000 clones, with about 87% found just once. Sequenced input: peripheral blood mononuclear cells (PBMCs). The receptors derive from a woman in her late teens or twenties.

The chain is built from TRBV27 and TRBJ2-2; D might be TRBD2 (6 bases). CDR3 length: 14 amino acids. Germline CDR1 MNHEY, CDR2 SMNVEV (reference sequence). With 5 bases removed from V and 6 bases from J, the gap between germline ends came to 13 bases. The CDR3 bases are TGTGCCAGCAGTCCCACCCGGGGGTCCGGGGAGCTGTTTTTT. It yields the protein CASSPTRGSGELFF.

This chain uses TRBV6-1 with TRBJ1-5; D unresolved. The germline CDR1 and CDR2 sequences are MNHNS and SASEGT. This CDR3 is 16 amino acids long. Deletions cut 1 base from V and 0 bases from J, with 10 bases between. CDR3 in amino acids: CASSEGSVYSNQPQHF. CDR3 nucleotide sequence: TGTGCCAGCAGTGAAGGTAGCGTTTATAGCAATCAGCCCCAGCATTTT.

This chain links TRBV14 with TRBJ2-7; no clear D. V lost 1 base to trimming and J lost 4 bases, with 14 bases between them. Germline CDR1 reads SGHDN; CDR2 reads FVKESK. This CDR3 contains 15 residues. CDR3 DNA: TGTGCCAGCAGCCAAGGGTGGGGTCATTCATACGAGCAGTACTTC. Amino acids: CASSQGWGHSYEQYF.

This chain joins TRBV7-9 and TRBJ2-5; unclear D gene. Between the trimmed V and J ends, which lost 3 bases and 2 bases, there was a span of 10 bases. Germline-derived CDR1 and CDR2 are SEHNR and FQNEAQ (reference sequence). The CDR3 runs 14 residues. For the CDR3, the DNA is TGTGCCAGCAGCTTCCCAAACCAACAAGAGACCCAGTACTTC. Encoded protein: CASSFPNQQETQYF.

The CDR3 spells CASSQDLKGRAWYEAFF. CDR3 nucleotide sequence: TGTGCCAGCAGCCAAGATCTTAAGGGCAGGGCCTGGTATGAAGCTTTCTTT. The chain couples TRBV14 to TRBJ1-1; possibly TRBD1 for D (5 bases). V was cut by 0 bases and J by 7 bases, with 21 bases left in between. Germline V gene lookup returns CDR1 SGHDN and CDR2 FVKESK. The CDR3 covers 17 residues.

V usage is TRBV6-6 and J usage is TRBJ2-6; no clear D gene. Trimming pared 7 bases from V and 0 bases from J, leaving 4 bases between. The CDR3 has 13 amino acids. From germline, CDR1 is MNHNY and CDR2 SVGAGI (reference sequence). CDR3 bases: TGTGCCAGCACTCCCTCTGGGGCCAACGTCCTGACTTTC. Translating it yields CASTPSGANVLTF.

The gene calls are TRBV18 and TRBJ1-1, with D tentatively TRBD1 (5 bases). The CDR3 is made up of 17 amino acids. Trimming removed 4 bases from V and 5 bases from J, with 23 bases in between. The germline CDR1 and CDR2 sequences are KGHSH and LQKENI. The CDR3 spells CASSRSPGSTKRTEAFF. DNA of the CDR3: TGTGCCAGCTCACGAAGCCCAGGGTCGACTAAGAGGACTGAAGCTTTCTTT.

This chain uses TRBV13 with TRBJ2-2; D ambiguous. This CDR3 contains 13 residues. Trimming removed 2 bases from V and 6 bases from J, with 7 bases in between. Germline V CDR1 and CDR2: PRHDT, FYEKMQ (reference sequence). The chain's CDR3 is CASSLSASGELFF. Here the CDR3 DNA reads TGTGCCAGCAGCTTATCCGCGTCCGGGGAGCTGTTTTTT.

DNA of the CDR3: TGCGCCAGCAGCTTAAAGGAAGGTGGGACTGAAGCTTTCTTT. This sequence encodes CASSLKEGGTEAFF. V and J are TRBV5-1 and TRBJ1-1; no reliable D call. Germline V gene sequence: CDR1 SGHRS, CDR2 YFSETQ. Deletions cut 2 bases from V and 5 bases from J, with 13 bases between. There are 14 residues in the CDR3.

The chain employs TRBV7-6 and TRBJ2-1; 8 nucleotides match TRBD2. CDR1 and CDR2 (germline): SGHVS, FNYEAQ. V dropped 1 base and J dropped 2; count of bases not matched to a gene: 7. This CDR3 region has 17 residues. The CDR3 DNA reads as TGTGCCAGCAGCTTAGTAGGCGGGGGGCCCCCCTACAATGAGCAGTTCTTC. This codes for CASSLVGGGPPYNEQFF.

This clone appeared a single time. J is TRBJ2-6 and V is TRBV9; 7 bases are a match to TRBD1. The V gene's germline CDR1 is SGDLS and CDR2 YYNGEE. Germline trimming cut 3 bases from V and 0 bases from J; bases unmatched to any gene: 9. The length of the CDR3 is 18 residues. Here the CDR3 reads CASSAHGTANSGANVLTF. As DNA, the CDR3 is TGTGCCAGCAGCGCCCACGGGACAGCCAACTCTGGGGCCAACGTCCTGACTTTC.